This T cell receptor (beta chain) was captured by sequencing in a study of neoadjuvant anti-PD-1 for oral cavity cancer. Study conclusions and caveats: Treg/Th17 ratio rose with pretreatment blood and fell with post-treatment tumor TCRbeta clonality.

The CDR3 loop spans 19 amino acids. Germline V gene sequence: CDR1 MNHEY, CDR2 SMNVEV (reference sequence). V lost 0 bases and J lost 7; bases outside the gene matches: 13. In regard to this clone: Its cognate antigen is unknown.

Some clones are missing from TCRdb's copy, which holds only in-frame ones; the method was immunoSEQ multiplex PCR. The sample records some 15,000 clones, around two thirds being singletons. Cohort: HPV-negative, locally advanced oral cavity squamous cell carcinoma patients. The TCR originated in a person aged 35-79 years with oral cavity squamous cell carcinoma. The input for sequencing was PBMCs, taken before nivolumab (anti-PD-1) treatment. V and J are TRBV27 and TRBJ2-1; 12 nucleotides agree with TRBD2. CDR3 sequence (DNA): TGTGCCAGCAGTTTATCGAGAACTAGCGGGAGGATGGTGGATAATGAGCAGTTCTTC. Amino acids: CASSLSRTSGRMVDNEQFF.